This T cell receptor beta chain was documented in a study of T cells in narcolepsy. Study details: Healthy controls were enrolled alongside patients with narcolepsy type 1 or type 2. Study-level findings and limits: Healthy controls reportedly lacked the autoreactive clonotypes serially found in patients' blood. HCRT-specific and TRIB2-specific autoreactive clonotypes appeared among same-patient CSF and blood CD4+ clonotypes. Autoreactive clone sequences were missing from some blood memory CD4+ repertoires.

Profiled with immunoSEQ multiplex PCR; TCRdb holds only in-frame clones, not every one. The profile covers about 32,000 clones, with around 90% appearing a single time and over 0.8% taken by the ten largest. Germline V gene lookup returns CDR1 ENHRY and CDR2 SYGVKD. The length of the CDR3 is 16 residues. The V gene lost 1 base and the J gene lost 0 bases, with 11 bases spanning the gap. This clone appeared a single time. Its antigen is currently unknown. This receptor was obtained from a human donor with narcolepsy. Material for sequencing was CD45RA- memory CD4+ T cells from PBMCs. The chain combines TRBV10-3 with TRBJ2-3; weak D call: TRBD2 (5 bases). In nucleotides, the CDR3 is TGTGCCATCAGTGAGTTTGGAGGACCTAGCACAGATACGCAGTATTTT. Translating gives CAISEFGGPSTDTQYF.